A selection of T cell receptor beta chains follows, all from one sample in a study of CXCR3-negative and CXCR3-positive naive CD8 T cells. TCRdb reprocessed the 5' RACE reads, keeping one entry per CDR3 protein, no DNA. The repertoire shows 100,000 to 150,000 distinct CDR3 sequences; the top ten hold 0.45% to 0.55%. The sequenced sample consisted of naive CXCR3- CD8+ T cells from blood. The receptor set was obtained from a human donor in good health. Some clones in this sample may be carry-over from other donors' samples. Each CDR3 is given with its conserved first and last residue. Each record gives: J gene, V gene, CDR3 protein.

J gene: TRBJ2-7
V gene: TRBV27
CDR3 protein: CASSLWSSGPYEQYF

J gene: TRBJ2-3
V gene: TRBV19
CDR3 protein: CASSIFGAGGQDTQYF

J gene: TRBJ2-5
V gene: TRBV4-1
CDR3 protein: CASSQDGGGREYF

J gene: TRBJ2-5
V gene: TRBV10-3
CDR3 protein: CAISGVSPIQETQYF

J gene: TRBJ2-3
V gene: TRBV4-2
CDR3 protein: CASSQEGSGRTDTQYF

J gene: TRBJ2-1
V gene: TRBV27
CDR3 protein: CASSLIGSGQGGPGEQFF

J gene: TRBJ2-1
V gene: TRBV7-2
CDR3 protein: CASSGGPGIPYNEQFF

J gene: TRBJ2-7
V gene: TRBV13
CDR3 protein: CASSLSGGKWEQYF

J gene: TRBJ2-3
V gene: TRBV12-3/TRBV12-4
CDR3 protein: CASRTTTDTQYF

J gene: TRBJ2-1
V gene: TRBV4-1
CDR3 protein: CASSHSSGAYNEQFF

J gene: TRBJ2-2
V gene: TRBV24-1
CDR3 protein: CATSDFPSPRRQANTGELFF

J gene: TRBJ1-1
V gene: TRBV6-2/TRBV6-3
CDR3 protein: CASSYPNQEAFF

J gene: TRBJ1-5
V gene: TRBV5-1
CDR3 protein: CASSWTGGGQPQHF

J gene: TRBJ2-1
V gene: TRBV6-4
CDR3 protein: CASSASLGDEQFF

J gene: TRBJ2-7
V gene: TRBV6-2/TRBV6-3
CDR3 protein: CASSYLTKVDEQYF

J gene: TRBJ2-7
V gene: TRBV7-8
CDR3 protein: CASSTGISYEQYF

J gene: TRBJ2-7
V gene: TRBV2
CDR3 protein: CASSAVYYEQYF

J gene: TRBJ2-2
V gene: TRBV24-1
CDR3 protein: CATSESGTNTGELFF

J gene: TRBJ2-5
V gene: TRBV3-1
CDR3 protein: CASSQHPGQGFETQYF

J gene: TRBJ1-5
V gene: TRBV15
CDR3 protein: CATSTTGSVQPQHF

J gene: TRBJ2-5
V gene: TRBV4-1
CDR3 protein: CASSQDPGGVETQYF

J gene: TRBJ2-7
V gene: TRBV19
CDR3 protein: CASSIEDGPYEQYF

J gene: TRBJ1-5
V gene: TRBV12-3/TRBV12-4
CDR3 protein: CASSLGGWGRINQPQHF

J gene: TRBJ1-1
V gene: TRBV12-3/TRBV12-4
CDR3 protein: CASSLAAVADTEAFF

J gene: TRBJ2-7
V gene: TRBV12-3/TRBV12-4
CDR3 protein: CASRRDKYYEQYF

J gene: TRBJ2-1
V gene: TRBV25-1
CDR3 protein: CASSEIYEQFF

J gene: TRBJ2-4
V gene: TRBV7-9
CDR3 protein: CASSLGAGTGGNIQYF

J gene: TRBJ2-1
V gene: TRBV5-1
CDR3 protein: CASSQDSYNEQFF

J gene: TRBJ1-2
V gene: TRBV7-2
CDR3 protein: CASSLVPSGGYTF

J gene: TRBJ2-3
V gene: TRBV28
CDR3 protein: CASSLYLRDTQYF

J gene: TRBJ1-2
V gene: TRBV6-5
CDR3 protein: CASSHAGYGYTF

J gene: TRBJ2-1
V gene: TRBV7-2
CDR3 protein: CASSLEEPRNEQFF

J gene: TRBJ2-3
V gene: TRBV23-1
CDR3 protein: CASSANTDTRYF

J gene: TRBJ2-3
V gene: TRBV29-1
CDR3 protein: CTTGDKFTDTQYF

J gene: TRBJ2-7
V gene: TRBV5-8
CDR3 protein: CASSLRERSYEQYF

J gene: TRBJ2-2
V gene: TRBV7-8
CDR3 protein: CASSLSGTANTGELFF

J gene: TRBJ2-7
V gene: TRBV6-5
CDR3 protein: CATSYRLGEDYEQYF

J gene: TRBJ1-2
V gene: TRBV7-9
CDR3 protein: CASSFSETNYGYTF

J gene: TRBJ2-3
V gene: TRBV9
CDR3 protein: CASSPWVGEGTDTQYF

J gene: TRBJ2-7
V gene: TRBV27
CDR3 protein: CASSLQDVGYEQYF

J gene: TRBJ2-2
V gene: TRBV7-8
CDR3 protein: CASSLGLRGPGELFF

J gene: TRBJ2-7
V gene: TRBV7-8
CDR3 protein: CATIGPDYEQYF

J gene: TRBJ2-5
V gene: TRBV2
CDR3 protein: CASSASVAETQYF

J gene: TRBJ2-3
V gene: TRBV25-1
CDR3 protein: CASSELAGEQSTDTQYF

J gene: TRBJ1-1
V gene: TRBV6-6
CDR3 protein: CASSYASGYQRQENTEAFF

J gene: TRBJ2-1
V gene: TRBV7-9
CDR3 protein: CASSFGTSVDNEQFF

J gene: TRBJ2-1
V gene: TRBV4-1
CDR3 protein: CASSQVVGAEYNEQFF

J gene: TRBJ2-3
V gene: TRBV28
CDR3 protein: CASSNRARGRTDTQYF

J gene: TRBJ2-1
V gene: TRBV5-1
CDR3 protein: CASRIQDNEQFF

J gene: TRBJ2-7
V gene: TRBV15
CDR3 protein: CATSRDFIDRESPEQYF

J gene: TRBJ2-1
V gene: TRBV5-1
CDR3 protein: CASSFLQGGASSYNEQFF